A single sample is the source of the 3 T cell receptor beta chains below, sequenced in a study of naive and memory T cell subsets (TCRdb year 2017). Points the paper makes about the study in general: A few larger clonotypes were present in naive repertoires, especially CD8 naive repertoires, and these clonotypes were possibly memory cells re-expressing CD45RA.

The library was built by means of UMI-ligation and nested PCR. Data came from an Illumina MiSeq. The beta constant-region primer consisted of an equimolar mixture of two oligonucleotides that together covered TRBC1 and TRBC2. Four rounds of PCR, combining the SP2 primer with nested alpha and beta constant-region primers, were used to amplify the ligated cDNA. TCRdb reanalyzed the raw reads on its own, using fastp at Q25 for trimming and MiXCR for clone calling, and kept in-frame beta chains. Each entry is one CDR3 protein sequence, shown with its most common DNA and genes. The sample yields roughly 140,000 distinct CDR3 sequences; 15% to 25% were counted once. 0.55% to 0.75% of the sample belongs to the ten largest clones. Their antigens remain unidentified. Sequencing used naive CD8+ T cells from blood. The sample's cell subset or site label, in plain terms: naive T cells, CD45RA high CD27+. Receptors were obtained from a human donor in good health.

The table lists this clonotype with a few counts. The chain carries TRBV9 and TRBJ2-7, with 7 bases lining up with TRBD1. CDR1 and CDR2 (germline): SGDLS, YYNGEE. CDR3 length equals 15 residues. Trimming at V came to 0 bases and at J to 5 bases, leaving 8 bases not matched to a gene. The CDR3 coding sequence is TGTGCCAGCAGCGTAGAACAGGGGCCCCTCCACGAGCAGTACTTC. Encoded protein: CASSVEQGPLHEQYF. Using reference TRBV9 and TRBJ2-7 for the parts outside the CDR3, the full variable domain is DSGVTQTPKHLITATGQRVTLRCSPRSGDLSVYWYQQSLDQGLQFLIQYYNGEERAKGNILERFSAQQFPDLHSELNLSSLELGDSALYFCASSVEQGPLHEQYFGPGTRLTVT.

This clonotype was counted between two and nine times. The rearrangement joins TRBV4-1 to TRBJ2-7, with D perhaps given as TRBD1 or TRBD2 (6 bases each). Germline V gene lookup returns CDR1 MGHRA and CDR2 YSYEKL. The V end lost 6 bases, the J end lost 4 bases, and 16 bases lay between the germline ends. The CDR3 contains 14 residues. This CDR3 is CASSPGGRDYEQYF. The CDR3 nucleotides read TGCGCCAGCAGTCCCGGGGGCAGGGATTACGAGCAGTACTTC.

The chain links TRBV7-2 to TRBJ2-1; D gene uncertain. V lost 3 bases to trimming and J lost 5 bases, with 11 bases between them. The CDR3 has 14 residues. Germline CDR1 SGHTA, CDR2 FQGNSA. Here the CDR3 DNA reads TGTGCCAGCAGCTTCCTAGTGAAAGACAATGAGCAGTTCTTC. Protein product: CASSFLVKDNEQFF.